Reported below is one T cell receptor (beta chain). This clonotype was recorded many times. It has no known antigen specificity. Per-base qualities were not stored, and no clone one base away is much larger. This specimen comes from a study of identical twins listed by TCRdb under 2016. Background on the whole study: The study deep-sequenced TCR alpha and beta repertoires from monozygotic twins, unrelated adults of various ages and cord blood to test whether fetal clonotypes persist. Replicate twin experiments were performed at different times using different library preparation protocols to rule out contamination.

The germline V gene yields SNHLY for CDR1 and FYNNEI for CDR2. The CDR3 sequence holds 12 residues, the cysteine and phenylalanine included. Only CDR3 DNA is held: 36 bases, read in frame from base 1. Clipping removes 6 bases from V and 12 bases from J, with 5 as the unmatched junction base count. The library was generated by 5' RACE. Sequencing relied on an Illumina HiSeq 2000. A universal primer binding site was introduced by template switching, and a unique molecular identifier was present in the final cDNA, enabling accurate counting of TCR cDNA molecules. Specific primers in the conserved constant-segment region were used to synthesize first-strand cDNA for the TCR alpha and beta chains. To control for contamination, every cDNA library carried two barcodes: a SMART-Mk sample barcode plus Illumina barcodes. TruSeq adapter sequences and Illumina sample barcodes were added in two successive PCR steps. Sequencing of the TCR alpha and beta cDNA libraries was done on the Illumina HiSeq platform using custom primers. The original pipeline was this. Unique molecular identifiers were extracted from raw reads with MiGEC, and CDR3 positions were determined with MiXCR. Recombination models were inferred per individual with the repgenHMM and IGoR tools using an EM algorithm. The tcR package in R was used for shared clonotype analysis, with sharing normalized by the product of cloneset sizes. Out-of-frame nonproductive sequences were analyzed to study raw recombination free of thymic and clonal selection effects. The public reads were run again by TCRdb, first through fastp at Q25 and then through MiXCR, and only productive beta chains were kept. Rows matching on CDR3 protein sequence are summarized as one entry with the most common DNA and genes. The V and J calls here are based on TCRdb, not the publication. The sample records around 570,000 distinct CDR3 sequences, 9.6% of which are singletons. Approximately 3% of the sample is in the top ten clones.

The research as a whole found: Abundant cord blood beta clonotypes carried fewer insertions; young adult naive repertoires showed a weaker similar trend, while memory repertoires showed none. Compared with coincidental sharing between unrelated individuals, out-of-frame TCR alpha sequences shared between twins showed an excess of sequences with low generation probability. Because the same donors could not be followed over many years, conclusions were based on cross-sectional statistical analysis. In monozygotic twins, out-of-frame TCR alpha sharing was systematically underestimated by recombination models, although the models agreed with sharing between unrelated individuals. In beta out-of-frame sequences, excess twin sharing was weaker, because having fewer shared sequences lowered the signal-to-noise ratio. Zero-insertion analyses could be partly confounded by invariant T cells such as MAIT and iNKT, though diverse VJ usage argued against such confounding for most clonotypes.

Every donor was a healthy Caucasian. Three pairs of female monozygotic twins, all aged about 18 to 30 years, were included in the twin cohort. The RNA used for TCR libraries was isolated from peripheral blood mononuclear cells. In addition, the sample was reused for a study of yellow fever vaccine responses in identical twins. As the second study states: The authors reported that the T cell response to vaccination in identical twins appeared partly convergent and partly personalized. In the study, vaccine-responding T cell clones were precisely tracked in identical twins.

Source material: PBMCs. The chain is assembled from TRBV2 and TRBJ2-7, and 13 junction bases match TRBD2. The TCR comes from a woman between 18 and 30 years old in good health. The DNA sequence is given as TGTGCCAGCAGATTGACTAGCGGGAGGCCGTACTTC. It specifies CASRLTSGRPYF.